These T cell receptor beta chains were read from a single sample in a study of CD8 T cells in ankylosing spondylitis. TCRdb reprocessed the 5' RACE reads via MiXCR and lists one record per CDR3 protein. The sample has 700,000 to 1,000,000 distinct CDR3 sequences; approximately 12% are singletons. The sample comprised blood, either unsorted or a sorted T cell fraction (not recorded which). These receptors came from a male donor with ankylosing spondylitis. The CDR3 runs from the conserved cysteine through the conserved F or W. The order of the fields is J gene, D gene, V gene, clone size, CDR3 DNA, CDR3 protein. A D gene is named only where the DNA matches it firmly. A row's size may be missing; if present it is once, few, many or a size class.

j_call: TRBJ2-7
d_call: NA
v_call: TRBV2
clone_size: NA
cdr3_nt: TGTGCCAGCATGAGGACGGACACCTACGAGCAGTACTTC
cdr3_aa: CASMRTDTYEQYF

j_call: TRBJ1-2
d_call: TRBD1
v_call: TRBV7-2
clone_size: many
cdr3_nt: TGTGCCAGCAGCTTGGGACAGGGTGTAGGGGGCTACACCTTC
cdr3_aa: CASSLGQGVGGYTF

j_call: TRBJ2-3
d_call: NA
v_call: TRBV20-1
clone_size: many
cdr3_nt: TGCAGTGCTAGCCTGGTGGGTACGCAGTATTTT
cdr3_aa: CSASLVGTQYF

j_call: TRBJ1-2
d_call: NA
v_call: TRBV6-2/TRBV6-3
clone_size: NA
cdr3_nt: TGTGCCAGCAGCCCCCCAGGGGCATATGGCTACACCTTC
cdr3_aa: CASSPPGAYGYTF

j_call: TRBJ2-3
d_call: TRBD1
v_call: TRBV28
clone_size: NA
cdr3_nt: TGTGCCAGCAGTTTAATGAAATCAGGTTGGACAGGGGGCACAGATACGCAGTATTTT
cdr3_aa: CASSLMKSGWTGGTDTQYF

j_call: TRBJ2-5
d_call: NA
v_call: TRBV21-1
clone_size: many
cdr3_nt: TGTGCCAGCAGCAAAGTTGGCGCCGCCGGGGAGACCCAGTACTTC
cdr3_aa: CASSKVGAAGETQYF

j_call: TRBJ2-5
d_call: NA
v_call: TRBV29-1
clone_size: NA
cdr3_nt: TGCAGCGTTCTCCATTGGGCAGAGACCCAGTACTTC
cdr3_aa: CSVLHWAETQYF

j_call: TRBJ1-2
d_call: NA
v_call: TRBV14
clone_size: many
cdr3_nt: TGTGCCAGCAGCCGCCTCGACGCGTTTCTTCGTGGCTACACCTTC
cdr3_aa: CASSRLDAFLRGYTF

j_call: TRBJ1-2
d_call: NA
v_call: TRBV20-1
clone_size: many
cdr3_nt: TGCAGTGCCAGACCTCCGGGGTTCCGAAACACCTTC
cdr3_aa: CSARPPGFRNTF

j_call: TRBJ2-5
d_call: NA
v_call: TRBV29-1
clone_size: many
cdr3_nt: TGCAGCGTCGGTCGGCAGGGAGAGACCCAGTACTTC
cdr3_aa: CSVGRQGETQYF

j_call: TRBJ1-6
d_call: NA
v_call: TRBV9
clone_size: NA
cdr3_nt: TGTGCCAGCAGCGTCCGCGGGTTCGATTCACCCCTCCGCTTT
cdr3_aa: CASSVRGFDSPLRF

j_call: TRBJ1-5
d_call: NA
v_call: TRBV15
clone_size: many
cdr3_nt: TGTGCCACCAGCAGGGATCCACAGGGAAATCAGCCCCAGCATTTT
cdr3_aa: CATSRDPQGNQPQHF

j_call: TRBJ1-1
d_call: NA
v_call: TRBV20-1
clone_size: few
cdr3_nt: TGCAGTGTCTCTAGGGGCCCGAACACTGAAGCTTTCTTT
cdr3_aa: CSVSRGPNTEAFF

j_call: TRBJ2-6
d_call: TRBD1
v_call: TRBV11-2
clone_size: NA
cdr3_nt: TGTGCCAGCAGCCCGGACAGGTGGCTCTCTGGGGCCAACGTCCTGACTTTC
cdr3_aa: CASSPDRWLSGANVLTF

j_call: TRBJ2-7
d_call: NA
v_call: TRBV5-1
clone_size: many
cdr3_nt: TGCGCCAGCAGCCGCAGCAACTACGAGCAGTACTTC
cdr3_aa: CASSRSNYEQYF